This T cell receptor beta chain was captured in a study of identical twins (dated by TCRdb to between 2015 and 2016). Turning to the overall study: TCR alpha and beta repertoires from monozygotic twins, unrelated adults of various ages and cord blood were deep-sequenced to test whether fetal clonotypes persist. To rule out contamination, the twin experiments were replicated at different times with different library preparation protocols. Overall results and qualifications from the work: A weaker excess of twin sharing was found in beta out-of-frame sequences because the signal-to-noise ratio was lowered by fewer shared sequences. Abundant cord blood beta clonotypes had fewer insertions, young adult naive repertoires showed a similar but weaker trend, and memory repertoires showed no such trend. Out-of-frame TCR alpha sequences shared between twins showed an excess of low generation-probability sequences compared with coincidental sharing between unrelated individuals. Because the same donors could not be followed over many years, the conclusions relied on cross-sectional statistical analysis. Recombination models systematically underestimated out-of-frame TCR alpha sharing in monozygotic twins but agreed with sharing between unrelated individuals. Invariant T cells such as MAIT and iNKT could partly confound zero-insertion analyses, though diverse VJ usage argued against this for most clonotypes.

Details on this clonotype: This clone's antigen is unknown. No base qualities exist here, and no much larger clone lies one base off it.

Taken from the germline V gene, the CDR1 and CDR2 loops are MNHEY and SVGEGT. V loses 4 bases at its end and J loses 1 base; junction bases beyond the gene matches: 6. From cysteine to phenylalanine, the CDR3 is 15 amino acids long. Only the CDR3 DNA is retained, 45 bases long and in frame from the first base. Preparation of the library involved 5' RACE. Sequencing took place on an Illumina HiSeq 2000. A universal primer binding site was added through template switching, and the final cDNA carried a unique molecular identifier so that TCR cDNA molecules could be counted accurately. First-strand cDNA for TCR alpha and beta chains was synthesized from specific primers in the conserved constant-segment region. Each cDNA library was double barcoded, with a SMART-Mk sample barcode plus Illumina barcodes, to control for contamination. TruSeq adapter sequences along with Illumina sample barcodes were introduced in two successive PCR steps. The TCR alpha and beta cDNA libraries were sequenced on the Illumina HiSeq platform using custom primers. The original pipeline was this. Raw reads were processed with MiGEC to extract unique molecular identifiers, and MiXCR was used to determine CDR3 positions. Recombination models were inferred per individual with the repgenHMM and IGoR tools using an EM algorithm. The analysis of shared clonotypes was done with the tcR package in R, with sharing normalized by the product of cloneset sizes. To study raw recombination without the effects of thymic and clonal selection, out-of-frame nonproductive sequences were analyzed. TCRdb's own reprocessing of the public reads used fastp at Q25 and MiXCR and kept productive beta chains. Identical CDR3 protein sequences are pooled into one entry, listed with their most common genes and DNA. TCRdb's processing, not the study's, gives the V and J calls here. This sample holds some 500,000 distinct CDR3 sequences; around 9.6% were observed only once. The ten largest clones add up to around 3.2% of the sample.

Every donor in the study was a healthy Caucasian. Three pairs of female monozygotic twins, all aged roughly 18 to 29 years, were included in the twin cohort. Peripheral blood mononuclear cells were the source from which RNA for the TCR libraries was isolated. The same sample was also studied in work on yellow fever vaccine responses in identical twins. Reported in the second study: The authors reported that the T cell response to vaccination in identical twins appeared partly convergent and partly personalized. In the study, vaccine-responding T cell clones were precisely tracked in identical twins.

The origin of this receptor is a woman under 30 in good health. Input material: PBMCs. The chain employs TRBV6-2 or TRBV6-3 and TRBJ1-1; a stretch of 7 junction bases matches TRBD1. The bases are TGTGCCAGCAGTTTTCCGGGACAGCAGAACACTGAAGCTTTCTTT. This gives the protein CASSFPGQQNTEAFF.